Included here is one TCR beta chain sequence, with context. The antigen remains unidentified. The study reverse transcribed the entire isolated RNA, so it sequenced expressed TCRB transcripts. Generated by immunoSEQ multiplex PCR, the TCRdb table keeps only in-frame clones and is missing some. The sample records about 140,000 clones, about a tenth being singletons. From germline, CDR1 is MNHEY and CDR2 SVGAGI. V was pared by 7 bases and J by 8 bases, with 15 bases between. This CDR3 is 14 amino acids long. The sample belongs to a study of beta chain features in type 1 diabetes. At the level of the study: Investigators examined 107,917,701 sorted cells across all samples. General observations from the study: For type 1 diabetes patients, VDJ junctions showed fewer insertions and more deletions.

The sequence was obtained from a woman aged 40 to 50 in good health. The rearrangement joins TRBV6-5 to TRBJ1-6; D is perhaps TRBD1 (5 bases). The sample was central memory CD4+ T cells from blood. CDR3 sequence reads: CASTRRGSDSPLHF. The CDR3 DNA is TGTGCCAGCACCCGAAGGGGATCTGATTCACCCCTCCACTTT.